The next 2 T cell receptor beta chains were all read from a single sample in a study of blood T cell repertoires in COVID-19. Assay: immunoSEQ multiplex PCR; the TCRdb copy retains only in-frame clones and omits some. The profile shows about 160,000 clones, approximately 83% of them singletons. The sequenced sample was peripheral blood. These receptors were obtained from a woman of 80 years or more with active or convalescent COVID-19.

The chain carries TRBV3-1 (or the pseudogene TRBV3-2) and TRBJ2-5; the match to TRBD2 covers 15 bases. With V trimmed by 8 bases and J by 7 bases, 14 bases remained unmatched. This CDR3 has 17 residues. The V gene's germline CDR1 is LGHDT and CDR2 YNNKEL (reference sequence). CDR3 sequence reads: CASFPGLAGGPVATQYF. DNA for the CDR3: TGTGCCAGCTTTCCGGGACTAGCGGGGGGCCCGGTTGCGACCCAGTACTTC.

This CDR3 is CAWSKTGDQPQHF. The CDR3 DNA is TGTGCCTGGAGTAAAACGGGGGATCAGCCCCAGCATTTT. This chain links TRBV30 with TRBJ1-5, with TRBD1 as a possible D gene (5 bases). Germline CDR1 is GTSNPN and CDR2 is SVGIG (reference sequence). The CDR3 length is 13 residues. V lost 2 bases, J lost 5 bases, and 10 bases lay in between.